These 8 T cell receptor beta chains came from one sample sequenced in a study of control samples from healthy donors and cancer patients. The protocol was immunoSEQ multiplex PCR, while the TCRdb copy is restricted to in-frame clones and leaves out a portion. The data show 30,000 to 40,000 clones, around 87% seen once. Sequencing used PBMCs. All receptors derive from a woman in her thirties or forties with lung cancer.

The J gene is TRBJ2-1, the V gene TRBV5-1; 13 nucleotides agree with TRBD2. The CDR3 totals 16 residues. The J segment lost 7 bases and the V segment lost 3 bases, leaving 7 bases of the junction unmatched. From germline, CDR1 is SGHRS and CDR2 YFSETQ. The chain's CDR3 is CASSSGLAGKENEQFF. The DNA for the CDR3 is TGCGCCAGCAGCTCGGGACTAGCGGGGAAGGAAAATGAGCAGTTCTTC.

Of note for this clone: Other DNA variants within this sample encode the same CDR3. This chain connects TRBV2 to TRBJ2-1; the D call may be TRBD1 or TRBD2 (5 bases each). Trimming pared 5 bases from V and 4 bases from J, leaving 12 bases between. CDR3 length equals 14 residues. The germline gives CDR1 SNHLY, CDR2 FYNNEI. The CDR3 region is CASSYRDEYNEQFF. The DNA for the CDR3 is TGTGCCAGCAGTTACCGGGACGAATACAATGAGCAGTTCTTC.

The rearrangement uses TRBV7-9 and TRBJ1-2; no clear D gene. Germline V gives CDR1 SEHNR, CDR2 FQNEAQ (reference sequence). This CDR3 comprises 13 residues. V lost 5 bases to trimming and J lost 6 bases, with 13 bases between them. The CDR3 is CASSPTGAHGYTF. The CDR3 region has the DNA TGTGCCAGCAGCCCGACCGGAGCGCATGGCTACACCTTC.

This clone was recorded once. The chain is built from TRBV5-5 and TRBJ2-7; unclear D gene. The CDR3 consists of 14 residues. The germline V gene has CDR1 SGHKS and CDR2 YYEKEE (reference sequence). Trimming cost V 2 bases and J 0 bases, with 9 bases left between them. DNA for the CDR3: TGTGCCAGCAGCTTAGGGATAAACTCCTACGAGCAGTACTTC. Its translation: CASSLGINSYEQYF. The full variable domain, completed using reference TRBV5-5 and TRBJ2-7, is DAGVTQSPTHLIKTRGQQVTLRCSPISGHKSVSWYQQVLGQGPQFIFQYYEKEERGRGNFPDRFSARQFPNYSSELNVNALLLGDSALYLCASSLGINSYEQYFGPGTRLTVT.

V and J are TRBV7-2 and TRBJ1-1, with 11 bases matching TRBD1. The V segment lost 5 bases and the J segment 4 bases; nucleotides outside the gene matches: 18. Germline loops: CDR1 SGHTA, CDR2 FQGNSA. The CDR3 has 19 amino acids. The CDR3 DNA is TGTGCCAGCAGCCCAAGTTTGTGGGACAGGGGGAATTGGAGCACTGAAGCTTTCTTT. This gives the protein CASSPSLWDRGNWSTEAFF.

This chain connects TRBV11-2 to TRBJ2-5; 7 bases are a match to TRBD1. Germline assignment: CDR1 SGHAT and CDR2 FQNNGV. The CDR3 has 17 amino acids. V shed 5 bases and J 4 bases; nucleotides not matched to a gene: 16. The DNA for the CDR3 is TGTGCCAGCAGCCCAACCTACCGGACAGGCGAAAGAGAGACCCAGTACTTC. Translated, it gives CASSPTYRTGERETQYF.

A single count supports this clone. The V and J genes are TRBV30 and TRBJ1-2; a possible D gene is TRBD1 (6 bases). This CDR3 region has 13 residues. Trimming left V 2 bases short and J 8 bases short, with 15 bases between. In germline, CDR1 is GTSNPN, CDR2 SVGIG (reference sequence). Here the CDR3 reads CAWSTGTLGGYTF. As DNA, the CDR3 is TGTGCCTGGAGTACCGGGACACTGGGAGGCTACACCTTC.

The rearrangement links TRBV5-1 to TRBJ2-2; D unresolved. This CDR3 spans 16 amino acids. V shed 2 bases and J shed 5 bases, with 16 bases lying between them. In germline, CDR1 is SGHRS, CDR2 YFSETQ. The CDR3 sequence: CASSFLQVEVTGELFF. CDR3 nucleotide sequence: TGCGCCAGCAGCTTTCTCCAGGTAGAGGTTACCGGGGAGCTGTTTTTT.